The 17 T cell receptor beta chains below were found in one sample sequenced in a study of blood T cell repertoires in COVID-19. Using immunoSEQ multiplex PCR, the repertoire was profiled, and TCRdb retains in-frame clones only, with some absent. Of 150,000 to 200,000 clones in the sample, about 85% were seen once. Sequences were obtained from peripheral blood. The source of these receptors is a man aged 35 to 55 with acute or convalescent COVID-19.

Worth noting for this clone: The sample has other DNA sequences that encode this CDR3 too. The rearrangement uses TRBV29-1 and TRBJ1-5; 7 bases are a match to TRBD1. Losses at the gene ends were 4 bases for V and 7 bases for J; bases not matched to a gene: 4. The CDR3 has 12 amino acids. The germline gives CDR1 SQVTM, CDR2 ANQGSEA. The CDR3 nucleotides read TGCAGCGTTGGTCAGGGGGGACAGCCCCAGCATTTT. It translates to CSVGQGGQPQHF.

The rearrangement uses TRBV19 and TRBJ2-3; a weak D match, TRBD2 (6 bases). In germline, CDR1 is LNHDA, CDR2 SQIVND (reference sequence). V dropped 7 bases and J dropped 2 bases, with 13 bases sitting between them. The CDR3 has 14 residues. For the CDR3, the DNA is TGTGCCAGTAAACGTCTAGCGAACACAGATACGCAGTATTTT. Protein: CASKRLANTDTQYF.

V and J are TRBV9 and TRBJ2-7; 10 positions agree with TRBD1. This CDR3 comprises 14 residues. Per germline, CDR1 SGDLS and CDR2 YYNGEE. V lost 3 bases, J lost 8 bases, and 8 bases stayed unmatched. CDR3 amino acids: CASSELPGQGKQYF. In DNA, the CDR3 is TGTGCCAGCAGCGAATTACCGGGACAGGGGAAGCAGTACTTC.

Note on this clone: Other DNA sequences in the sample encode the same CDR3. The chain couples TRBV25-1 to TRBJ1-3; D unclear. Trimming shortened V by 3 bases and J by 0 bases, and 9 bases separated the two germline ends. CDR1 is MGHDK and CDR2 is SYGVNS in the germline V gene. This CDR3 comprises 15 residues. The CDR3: CASSDRSSSGNTIYF. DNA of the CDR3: TGTGCCAGCAGTGATAGGAGCTCCTCTGGAAACACCATATATTTT.

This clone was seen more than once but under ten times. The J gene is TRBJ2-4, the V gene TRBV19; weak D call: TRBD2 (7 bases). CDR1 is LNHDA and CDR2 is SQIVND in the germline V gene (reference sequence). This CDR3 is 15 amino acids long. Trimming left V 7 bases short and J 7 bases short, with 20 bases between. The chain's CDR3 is CASTITWGGSNIQYF. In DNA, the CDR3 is TGTGCCAGTACCATTACGTGGGGGGGCTCGAACATTCAGTACTTC.

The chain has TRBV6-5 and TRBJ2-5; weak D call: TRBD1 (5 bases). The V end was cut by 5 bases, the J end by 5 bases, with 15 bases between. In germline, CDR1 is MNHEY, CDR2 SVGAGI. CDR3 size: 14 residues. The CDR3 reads CASSHRAWGETQYF. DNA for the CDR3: TGTGCCAGCAGTCACCGGGCCTGGGGCGAGACCCAGTACTTC.

CDR3 amino acids: CASLQTGGGNTIYF. The CDR3 DNA is TGTGCCAGTCTACAGACAGGGGGTGGAAACACCATATATTTT. The gene calls are TRBV7-9 and TRBJ1-3; 9 bases match TRBD1. Germline values: CDR1 SEHNR, CDR2 FQNEAQ (reference sequence). Losses at the gene ends were 9 bases for V and 3 bases for J; bases not matched to a gene: 6. This CDR3 is 14 amino acids long.

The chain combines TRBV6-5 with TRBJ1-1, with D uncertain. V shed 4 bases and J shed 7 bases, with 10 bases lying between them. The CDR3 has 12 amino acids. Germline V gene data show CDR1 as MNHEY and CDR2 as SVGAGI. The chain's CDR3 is CASSSPVREAFF. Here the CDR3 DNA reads TGTGCCAGCAGTTCCCCGGTCCGTGAAGCTTTCTTT.

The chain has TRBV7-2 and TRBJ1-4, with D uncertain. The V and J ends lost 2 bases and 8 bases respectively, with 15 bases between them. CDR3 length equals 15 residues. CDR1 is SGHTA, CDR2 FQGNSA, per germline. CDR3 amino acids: CASSLSTPAREKLFF. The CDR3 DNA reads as TGTGCCAGCAGCTTATCTACCCCCGCACGAGAAAAACTGTTTTTT.

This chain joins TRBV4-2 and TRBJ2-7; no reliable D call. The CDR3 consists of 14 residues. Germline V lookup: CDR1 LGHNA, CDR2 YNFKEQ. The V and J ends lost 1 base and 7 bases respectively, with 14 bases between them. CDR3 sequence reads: CASSQGDIRSEQYF. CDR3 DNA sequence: TGTGCCAGCAGCCAAGGTGACATTCGCTCGGAGCAGTACTTC.

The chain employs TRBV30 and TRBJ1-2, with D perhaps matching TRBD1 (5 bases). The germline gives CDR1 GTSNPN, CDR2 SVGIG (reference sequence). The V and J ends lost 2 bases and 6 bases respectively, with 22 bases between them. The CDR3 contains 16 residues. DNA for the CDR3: TGTGCCTGGAGTATTTCCTTCAAGACAGCCAACAATGGCTACACCTTC. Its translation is CAWSISFKTANNGYTF. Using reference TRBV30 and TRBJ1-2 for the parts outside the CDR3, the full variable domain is SQTIHQWPATLVQPVGSPLSLECTVEGTSNPNLYWYRQAAGRGLQLLFYSVGIGQISSEVPQNLSASRPQDRQFILSSKKLLLSDSGFYLCAWSISFKTANNGYTFGSGTRLTVV.

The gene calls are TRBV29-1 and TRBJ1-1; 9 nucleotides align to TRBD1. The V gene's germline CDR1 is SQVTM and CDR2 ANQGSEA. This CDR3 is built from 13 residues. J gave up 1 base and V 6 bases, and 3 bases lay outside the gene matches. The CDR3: CSVGTGKNTEAFF. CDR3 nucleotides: TGCAGCGTCGGGACAGGGAAGAACACTGAAGCTTTCTTT.

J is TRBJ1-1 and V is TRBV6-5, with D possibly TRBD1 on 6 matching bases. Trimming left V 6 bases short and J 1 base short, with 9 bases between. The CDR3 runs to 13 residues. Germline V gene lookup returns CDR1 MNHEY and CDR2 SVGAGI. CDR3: CASRQGQNTEAFF. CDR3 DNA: TGTGCCAGCAGACAGGGACAGAACACTGAAGCTTTCTTT.

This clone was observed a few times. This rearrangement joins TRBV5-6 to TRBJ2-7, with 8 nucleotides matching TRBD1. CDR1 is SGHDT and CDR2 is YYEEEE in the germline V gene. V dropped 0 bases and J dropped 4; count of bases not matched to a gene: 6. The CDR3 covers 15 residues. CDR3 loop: CASSLGQGATYEQYF. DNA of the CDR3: TGTGCCAGCAGCTTGGGTCAGGGGGCAACGTACGAGCAGTACTTC.

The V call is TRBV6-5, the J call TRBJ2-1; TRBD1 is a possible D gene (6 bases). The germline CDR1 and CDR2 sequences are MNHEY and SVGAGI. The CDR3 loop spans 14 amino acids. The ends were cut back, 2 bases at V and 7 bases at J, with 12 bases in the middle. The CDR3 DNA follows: TGTGCCAGCAGTTACGAGGCCGACAGGAATGAGCAGTTCTTC. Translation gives CASSYEADRNEQFF.

CDR3 coding DNA: TGTGCCAGCAGAAGCGATGGATACTATGGCTACACCTTC. This translates into CASRSDGYYGYTF. The V gene is TRBV7-9, the J gene TRBJ1-2; D call uncertain. The CDR3 is made up of 13 amino acids. The germline gives CDR1 SEHNR, CDR2 FQNEAQ (reference sequence). V lost 6 bases to trimming and J lost 3 bases, with 11 bases between them.

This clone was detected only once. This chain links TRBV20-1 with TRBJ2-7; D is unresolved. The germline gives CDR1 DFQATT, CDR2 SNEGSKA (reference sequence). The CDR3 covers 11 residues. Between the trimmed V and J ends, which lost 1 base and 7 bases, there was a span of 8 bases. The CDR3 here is CSARASGEQYF. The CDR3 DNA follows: TGCAGTGCTAGAGCTAGTGGTGAGCAGTACTTC.